This passage covers 7 T cell receptor beta chains from one sample sequenced in a study of blood T cell repertoires in COVID-19. Repertoires were generated with immunoSEQ multiplex PCR, while TCRdb's copy carries only in-frame clones and drops some. Of 70,000 or so clones in the sample, 80% were seen once. The specimen sequenced was peripheral blood. These receptors originate from a man aged 45-65 years with COVID-19, enrolled during active disease.

V and J are TRBV5-1 and TRBJ2-3; no reliable D call. Germline CDR1 reads SGHRS; CDR2 reads YFSETQ. With 4 bases removed from V and 0 bases from J, the gap between germline ends came to 12 bases. The CDR3 consists of 15 residues. The CDR3 region is CASSRDTPSTDTQYF. CDR3 in DNA: TGCGCCAGCAGCCGCGACACTCCTAGCACAGATACGCAGTATTTT.

This clone has a single count. The chain recombines TRBV4-3 with TRBJ2-5, with D hard to call. Germline assignment: CDR1 LGHNA and CDR2 YSLEER. Trimming took 1 base from V and 2 from J, leaving 11 bases between them. CDR3 length: 15 amino acids. The DNA for the CDR3 is TGCGCCAGCAGCCAAGGAGACTTCGCACAAGAGACCCAGTACTTC. Amino acids: CASSQGDFAQETQYF.

CDR3 nucleotides: TGTGCCAGCAGTGAAGATAGTACCGGAGGGGTCATTCAGTACTTC. This codes for CASSEDSTGGVIQYF. V and J are TRBV6-1 and TRBJ2-4; perhaps TRBD2 as D (6 bases). The V end lost 1 base, the J end lost 9 bases, and 16 bases lay between the germline ends. Per germline, CDR1 MNHNS and CDR2 SASEGT. The CDR3 consists of 15 residues.

This rearrangement joins TRBV4-2 to TRBJ2-5; D possibly corresponds to TRBD2 (7 bases). Trimming stripped 0 bases from V and 4 bases from J, with 18 bases between. CDR1 is LGHNA and CDR2 is YNFKEQ in the germline V gene. There are 17 residues in the CDR3. Here the CDR3 DNA reads TGTGCCAGCAGCCAAGATCCTAGCGGAGGGGGTCGAGAGACCCAGTACTTC. Residues: CASSQDPSGGGRETQYF.

V usage is TRBV28 and J usage is TRBJ1-6, with D maybe TRBD1 (6 bases). The V gene lost 10 bases and the J gene lost 9 bases, with 16 bases spanning the gap. The CDR3 consists of 13 residues. Germline V gives CDR1 MDHEN, CDR2 SYDVKM. This CDR3 reads CATLRGHSSPLHF. CDR3 bases: TGTGCCACCCTCAGGGGCCATAGTTCACCCCTCCACTTT.

The V call is TRBV10-2, the J call TRBJ2-3, with 7 nucleotides matching TRBD2. The CDR3 is 18 residues long. Losses at the gene ends were 2 bases for V and 0 bases for J; bases not matched to a gene: 11. Germline V gene lookup returns CDR1 WSHSY and CDR2 SAAADI. CDR3 residues: CASSERIRSGTSTDTQYF. CDR3 DNA: TGCGCCAGCAGTGAGCGAATCAGGAGCGGGACTAGCACAGATACGCAGTATTTT.

This clone was recorded many times. The genes are TRBV11-1 and TRBJ2-1; 7 bases agree with TRBD2. CDR3 size: 14 residues. J was trimmed by 9 bases and V by 4 bases; bases with no gene match: 9. Germline V gene data show CDR1 as SGHAT and CDR2 as FQDESV (reference sequence). The CDR3 DNA reads TGTGCCAGCAGCTCCAGCGGGAATAGGGGTGAGCAGTTCTTC. It specifies CASSSSGNRGEQFF. The variable domain in full, completed from reference TRBV11-1 and TRBJ2-1, reads EAEVAQSPRYKITEKSQAVAFWCDPISGHATLYWYRQILGQGPELLVQFQDESVVDDSQLPKDRFSAERLKGVDSTLKIQPAELGDSAMYLCASSSSGNRGEQFFGPGTRLTVL.